The 8 T cell receptor beta chains below come from one sample, sequenced in a study of metastatic and nonmetastatic thyroid tumors. There were no patients who had received any treatment before thyroid surgery. TCRdb called clones again from the PCR reads with MiXCR. Among about 16,000 clones, about 26% were seen once, and the ten largest hold 15%. Material: adjacent normal tissue. All receptors come from a female donor with papillary thyroid cancer or a benign thyroid nodule (not recorded which). Some clones in this sample may be carry-over from other donors' samples.

This clone occurred a few times. V and J are TRBV11-2 and TRBJ1-2, with D possibly being TRBD1 (6 bases). The CDR3 runs to 13 residues. CDR1 SGHAT and CDR2 FQNNGV come from the germline V gene. The germline V and J ends were trimmed by 3 bases and 9 bases, with 14 bases remaining between them. CDR3 sequence reads: CASSFSGVRSYTF. CDR3 nucleotide sequence: TGTGCCAGCAGCTTCTCAGGGGTGCGAAGCTACACCTTC.

The chain is built from TRBV9 and TRBJ2-7, with D perhaps TRBD2 (5 bases). V lost 0 bases and J lost 0, with 7 bases in between. This CDR3 spans 14 amino acids. Per germline, CDR1 SGDLS and CDR2 YYNGEE. CDR3 coding DNA: TGTGCCAGCAGCGTAGTTGGGAGCTCCTACGAGCAGTACTTC. Encoded protein: CASSVVGSSYEQYF.

The J gene is TRBJ1-4, the V gene TRBV30, with TRBD1 as a possible D gene (6 bases). The CDR3 is 12 amino acids. CDR1 is GTSNPN, CDR2 SVGIG, per germline (reference sequence). V lost 0 bases and J lost 10, with 9 bases in between. CDR3 protein: CAWSVSRGKLFF. The CDR3 DNA is TGTGCCTGGAGTGTCTCCAGGGGAAAACTGTTTTTT.

The V gene is TRBV6-1, the J gene TRBJ2-3, with a tentative D call TRBD2 (6 bases). The V end lost 6 bases, the J end lost 1 base, and 11 bases lay between the germline ends. The CDR3 runs to 14 residues. The germline V gene has CDR1 MNHNS and CDR2 SASEGT. The chain's CDR3 is CASSLAARTDTQYF. The CDR3 DNA sequence: TGTGCCAGCAGCTTAGCGGCCCGCACAGATACGCAGTATTTT.

This chain links TRBV30 with TRBJ1-2; D is perhaps TRBD1 (5 bases). Trimming stripped 0 bases from V and 4 bases from J, with 9 bases between. Germline assignment: CDR1 GTSNPN and CDR2 SVGIG (reference sequence). The length of the CDR3 is 13 residues. The CDR3 protein is CAWSVGVGYGYTF. CDR3 nucleotide sequence: TGTGCCTGGAGTGTAGGGGTGGGCTATGGCTACACCTTC.

The DNA for the CDR3 is TGTGCCAGCAGCCCGGGCCGGGGAACCTACGCCGAGCAGTACTTC. This encodes CASSPGRGTYAEQYF. The rearrangement links TRBV6-2 or TRBV6-3 to TRBJ2-7; the D gene is possibly TRBD2 (5 bases). V gave up 6 bases and J gave up 6 bases, with 21 bases separating them. This CDR3 contains 15 residues. CDR1 is MNHEY, CDR2 SVGEGT, per germline.

This chain uses TRBV4-1 with TRBJ2-3; no reliable D call. This CDR3 has 15 residues. The V end lost 0 bases, the J end lost 0 bases, and 7 bases lay between the germline ends. Germline assignment: CDR1 MGHRA and CDR2 YSYEKL. Written as DNA, the CDR3 is TGCGCCAGCAGCCAAGATCTATCTAGCACAGATACGCAGTATTTT. Protein product: CASSQDLSSTDTQYF.

V usage is TRBV6-1 and J usage is TRBJ2-4; the match to TRBD1 covers 10 bases. This CDR3 contains 17 residues. Looked up from germline, CDR1 is MNHNS and CDR2 is SASEGT. V trimming: 3 bases; J trimming: 2 bases; junction bases outside the gene matches: 7. CDR3 protein: CASSDRQGARTKNIQYF. The CDR3 DNA reads as TGTGCCAGCAGTGACCGACAGGGGGCTCGGACCAAAAACATTCAGTACTTC.